The 10 T cell receptor beta chains below all came from one sample that was sequenced in a study of blood T cell repertoires in COVID-19. The assay was immunoSEQ multiplex PCR, and TCRdb's table has in-frame clones only and misses some. The data hold under 550,000 clones, with 85% to 90% observed a single time. Input material: peripheral blood. All receptors derive from a man between 18 and 35 years old with COVID-19, enrolled during active disease.

This chain links TRBV19 with TRBJ1-4, with TRBD1 identical over 7 bases. Germline trimming cut 4 bases from V and 3 bases from J; bases unmatched to any gene: 5. Germline V gives CDR1 LNHDA, CDR2 SQIVND (reference sequence). This CDR3 has 15 amino acids. Here the CDR3 DNA reads TGTGCCAGTAGTACACGGGACAGTTCTAATGAAAAACTGTTTTTT. Its protein product is CASSTRDSSNEKLFF. The full variable domain, in which reference TRBV19 and TRBJ1-4 provide the parts outside the CDR3, is DGGITQSPKYLFRKEGQNVTLSCEQNLNHDAMYWYRQDPGQGLRLIYYSQIVNDFQKGDIAEGYSVSREKKESFPLTVTSAQKNPTAFYLCASSTRDSSNEKLFFGSGTQLSVL.

The chain combines TRBV25-1 with TRBJ2-3; 8 bases match TRBD2. Germline V CDR1 and CDR2: MGHDK, SYGVNS. The CDR3 is made up of 15 amino acids. Trimming at V came to 4 bases and at J to 1 base, leaving 4 bases not matched to a gene. DNA for the CDR3: TGTGCCAGCAGTGGGCCAGCGGGGGGCACAGATACGCAGTATTTT. Its protein product is CASSGPAGGTDTQYF.

The chain recombines TRBV12-3 or TRBV12-4 with TRBJ2-1; 7 bases line up with TRBD1. The trim removed 4 bases at V and 4 bases at J, leaving 1 base unmatched. The CDR3 is made up of 13 amino acids. This CDR3 reads CASSWDSYNEQFF. Here the CDR3 DNA reads TGTGCCAGCAGTTGGGACAGTTACAATGAGCAGTTCTTC.

This chain uses TRBV19 with TRBJ2-2; possibly TRBD2 for D (6 bases). CDR1 LNHDA and CDR2 SQIVND come from the germline V gene (reference sequence). This CDR3 spans 14 amino acids. V gave up 3 bases and J gave up 6 bases, with 11 bases separating them. As DNA, the CDR3 is TGTGCCAGTAGTATCCCGGGGGTGGCCGGGGAGCTGTTTTTT. This gives the protein CASSIPGVAGELFF.

The chain couples TRBV6-1 to TRBJ1-5; D is unclear. Trimming pared 4 bases from V and 1 base from J, leaving 17 bases between. CDR1 and CDR2 from the germline V gene are MNHNS and SASEGT. This CDR3 spans 17 amino acids. The CDR3 nucleotides are TGTGCCAGCAGTGGAACGTCGAGGGCCGGGAGCAATCAGCCCCAGCATTTT. Encoded protein: CASSGTSRAGSNQPQHF.

The rearrangement links TRBV6-5 to TRBJ2-1, with D possibly matching TRBD2 (6 bases). V lost 6 bases and J lost 2, with 14 bases in between. Per the germline V gene, CDR1 is MNHEY and CDR2 is SVGAGI. This CDR3 is built from 15 residues. DNA for the CDR3: TGTGCCAGCAGCATTACGGGAGTAGCCTACAATGAGCAGTTCTTC. Its protein product is CASSITGVAYNEQFF.

The CDR3 here is CASSFWDTAGGELFF. The CDR3 DNA follows: TGTGCCAGCAGCTTTTGGGACACGGCGGGCGGGGAGCTGTTTTTT. The chain recombines TRBV5-5 with TRBJ2-2, with D perhaps matching TRBD1 (6 bases). The CDR3 is made up of 15 amino acids. CDR1 is SGHKS and CDR2 is YYEKEE in the germline V gene (reference sequence). V was pared by 2 bases and J by 7 bases, with 15 bases between.

The V gene is TRBV2, the J gene TRBJ1-1, with D tentatively TRBD1 (5 bases). From germline, CDR1 is SNHLY and CDR2 FYNNEI. The V and J ends lost 7 bases and 4 bases respectively, with 22 bases between them. The length of the CDR3 is 16 residues. In DNA form, the CDR3 reads TGTGCCAGCAACAGAGGGGCCTCACGGAGGGGCACTGAAGCTTTCTTT. Protein sequence: CASNRGASRRGTEAFF.

The chain has TRBV30 and TRBJ1-4; 7 bases are a match to TRBD1. The CDR3 runs 15 residues. Germline-derived CDR1 and CDR2 are GTSNPN and SVGIG (reference sequence). Losses at the gene ends were 1 base for V and 8 bases for J; bases not matched to a gene: 10. The CDR3 DNA reads as TGTGCCTGGAGTGGGCGTAGTCAGGGGGGCGAAAAACTGTTTTTT. Its translation: CAWSGRSQGGEKLFF.

This rearrangement joins TRBV9 to TRBJ2-7; possibly TRBD1 for D (6 bases). With 3 bases removed from V and 0 bases from J, the gap between germline ends came to 13 bases. This CDR3 spans 15 amino acids. Germline V lookup: CDR1 SGDLS, CDR2 YYNGEE. The CDR3 loop reads CASSASGDTSYEQYF. CDR3 DNA: TGTGCCAGCAGCGCGAGTGGGGACACCTCCTACGAGCAGTACTTC. Full variable domain (remainder filled in from reference TRBV9 and TRBJ2-7): DSGVTQTPKHLITATGQRVTLRCSPRSGDLSVYWYQQSLDQGLQFLIQYYNGEERAKGNILERFSAQQFPDLHSELNLSSLELGDSALYFCASSASGDTSYEQYFGPGTRLTVT.